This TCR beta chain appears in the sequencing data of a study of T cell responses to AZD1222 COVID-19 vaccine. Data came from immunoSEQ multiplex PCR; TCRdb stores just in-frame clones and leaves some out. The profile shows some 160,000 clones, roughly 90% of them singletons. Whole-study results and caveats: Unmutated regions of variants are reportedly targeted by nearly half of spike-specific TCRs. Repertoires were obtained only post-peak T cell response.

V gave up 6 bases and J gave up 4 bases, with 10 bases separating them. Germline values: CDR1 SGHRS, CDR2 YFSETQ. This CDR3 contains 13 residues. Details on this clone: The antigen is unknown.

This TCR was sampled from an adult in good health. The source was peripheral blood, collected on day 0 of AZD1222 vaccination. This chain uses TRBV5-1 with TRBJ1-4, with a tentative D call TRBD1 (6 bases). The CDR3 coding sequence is TGCGCCAGCACCCGGGGGCGTAATGAAAAACTGTTTTTT. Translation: CASTRGRNEKLFF.